The clone carrying this T cell receptor beta chain was observed many times. This record belongs to a study of Graves' ophthalmopathy and Graves' hyperthyroidism. Trimming at V came to 5 bases and at J to 4 bases, leaving 5 bases not matched to a gene. The CDR3 sequence is 13 residues long. The sequenced template was RNA, covering the TCR beta CDR3 region. First-round RT-PCR with HTBI primers preceded a second-round multiplex PCR. MiXCR was run by TCRdb on the multiplex PCR reads, yielding one entry per CDR3 protein. The sample includes 200,000 to 250,000 distinct CDR3 sequences, approximately 21% of them seen just once.

Sequencing was done on a sample of peripheral blood. This TCR derives from a woman aged 50 to 60 with Graves' ophthalmopathy. The chain links TRBV12-3 or TRBV12-4 to TRBJ2-7, with 7 bases fitting TRBD1. CDR3 in DNA: TGTGCCAGCAGTACAGGGGCGAGGTACGAGCAGTACTTC. Amino acids: CASSTGARYEQYF.